Here is one TCR beta chain with its context. Antigen unknown. Study-level results: Tumor memory CD4+ T cell TCR gene usage was found to cluster with blood and lymph node memory CD4+ cells and with lymph node naive CD4+ cells. Tumor-infiltrating Treg TCR alpha and beta sequences overlapped most with tumor naive CD4+ T cells, then blood naive. Larger-cohort validation covered only one TCR beta V-J rearrangement.

Tregs were sorted as CD4+CD25+CD127-/low cells. Looked up from germline, CDR1 is MGHRA and CDR2 is YSYEKL. CDR3 length: 14 amino acids. V lost 2 bases, J lost 9 bases, and 5 bases stayed unmatched. Constant-region reverse primers amplified full-length variable regions, followed by semi-nested Nested Universal Primer A PCR. TCRdb itself ran the 5' RACE reads through MiXCR, one entry per CDR3 protein. The table shows 62,000 or so distinct CDR3 sequences, with approximately 26% occurring only once. The rearrangement links TRBV4-1 to TRBJ2-1; 9 bases match TRBD1. The receptor was derived from a female donor with breast cancer. Sequenced input: tumor-infiltrating Tregs sorted from the breast tumor. The CDR3 spells CASSQPGQGFEQFF. CDR3 nucleotide sequence: TGCGCCAGCAGCCAACCGGGACAGGGATTTGAGCAGTTCTTC.